The present T cell receptor (beta chain) was sequenced within a study of T-cell memory formation after mild COVID-19. Turning to the study itself: Largely donor-specific TCR clusters were found.

The sample holds many counts of this clonotype. The germline V gene encodes CDR1 SGHRS and CDR2 YFSETQ. V was cut by 5 bases and J by 6 bases, with 10 bases left in between. The CDR3 loop spans 12 amino acids. One entry per CDR3 protein results from TCRdb running MiXCR on the 5' RACE reads. The table shows roughly 170,000 distinct CDR3 sequences, with around 18% occurring only once. The TCR was taken from a man between 18 and 35 years old who had mild COVID-19 (a few samples of this study predate the infection). Cell type and time point are not known. V is TRBV5-1 and J is TRBJ2-3; D is ambiguous. The specimen sequenced was PBMCs or a T cell subset sorted from them (not recorded which). The CDR3 spells CASSRLSDTQYF. The CDR3 nucleotides are TGCGCCAGCAGTCGGTTATCGGATACGCAGTATTTT.